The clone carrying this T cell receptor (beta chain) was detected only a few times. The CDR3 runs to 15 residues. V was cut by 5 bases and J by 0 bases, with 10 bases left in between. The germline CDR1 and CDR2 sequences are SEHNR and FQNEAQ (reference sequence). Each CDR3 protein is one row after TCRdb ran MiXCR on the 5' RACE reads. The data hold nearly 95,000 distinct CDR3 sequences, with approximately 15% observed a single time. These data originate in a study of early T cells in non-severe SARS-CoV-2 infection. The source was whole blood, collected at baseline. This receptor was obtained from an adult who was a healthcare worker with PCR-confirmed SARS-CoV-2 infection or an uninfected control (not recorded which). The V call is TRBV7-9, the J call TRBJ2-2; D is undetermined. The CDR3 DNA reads TGTGCCAGCAGCGCGACTTCAGCGAACACCGGGGAGCTGTTTTTT. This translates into CASSATSANTGELFF.